This entry describes one TCR beta chain. What it binds is unknown. The data were taken from a study of CD8 T cells in ankylosing spondylitis. Points from the study as a whole: A motif of 8 or 9 highly homologous TCR beta variants was seen as apparently characteristic of ankylosing spondylitis blood. The study looked at matched synovial fluid samples from ankylosing spondylitis patients. Disease-linked clones were reported to be significantly enriched there.

The CDR3 consists of 13 residues. Trimming took off 5 bases at V and 2 bases at J, with 11 bases between the two ends. CDR1 and CDR2 from the germline V gene are DFQATT and SNEGSKA (reference sequence). Libraries of TCR beta came from quantitative 5'-RACE with molecular barcodes. In TCRdb, the 5' RACE reads were re-called with MiXCR into one record per CDR3 protein. The sample holds 200,000 to 250,000 distinct CDR3 sequences, around 16% seen once. This chain uses TRBV20-1 with TRBJ2-3; D unclear. This TCR derives from a male donor with ankylosing spondylitis. Sequencing was done on a sample of blood, either unsorted or a sorted T cell fraction (not recorded which). CDR3 amino acids: CSAPLFHTDTQYF. The CDR3 DNA reads as TGCAGTGCTCCTCTTTTCCACACAGATACGCAGTATTTT.